The T cell receptor beta chain under discussion was sequenced for a study of blood T cell repertoires in COVID-19. The CDR3 loop spans 14 amino acids. CDR1 and CDR2 (germline): KGHSH, LQKENI. Unmatched junction bases numbered 4, after V lost 6 bases and J lost 1 base. Original methodology: Amplification of reference gene primers was used by the study to estimate nucleated cell counts. Method: immunoSEQ multiplex PCR; TCRdb's copy keeps in-frame clones and lacks some. V, J and clone size are taken as reported in that table, and D and trimming were inferred from the DNA itself. The sample has approximately 260,000 clones, roughly three quarters seen once.

The sample consisted of peripheral blood. This clonotype was obtained from a woman between 35 and 50 years old with active or convalescent COVID-19. This chain uses TRBV18 with TRBJ2-3; 7 bases are shared with TRBD2. CDR3 sequence (DNA): TGTGCCAGCTCGGGCACTAGCGGCACAGATACGCAGTATTTT. This codes for CASSGTSGTDTQYF.